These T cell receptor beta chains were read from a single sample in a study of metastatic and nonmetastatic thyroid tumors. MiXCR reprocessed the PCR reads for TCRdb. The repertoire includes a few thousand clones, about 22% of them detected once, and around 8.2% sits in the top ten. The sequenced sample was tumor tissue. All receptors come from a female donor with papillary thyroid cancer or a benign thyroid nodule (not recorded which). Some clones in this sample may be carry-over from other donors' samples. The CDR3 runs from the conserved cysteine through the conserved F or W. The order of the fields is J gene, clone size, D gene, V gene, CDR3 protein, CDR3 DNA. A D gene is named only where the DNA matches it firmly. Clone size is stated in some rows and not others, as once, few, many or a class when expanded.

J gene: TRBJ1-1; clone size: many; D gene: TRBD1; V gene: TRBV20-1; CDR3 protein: CSARPGQGAARRTEAFF; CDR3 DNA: TGCAGTGCTAGACCTGGACAGGGGGCAGCAAGAAGGACTGAAGCTTTCTTT
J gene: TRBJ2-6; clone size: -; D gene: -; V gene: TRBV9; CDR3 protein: CASSVGHSGANVLAF; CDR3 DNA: TGTGCCAGCAGCGTGGGCCATTCTGGGGCCAACGTCCTGGCTTTC
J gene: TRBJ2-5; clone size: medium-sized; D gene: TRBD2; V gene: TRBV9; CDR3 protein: CASSVTSGEETQYF; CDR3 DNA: TGTGCCAGCAGCGTGACTAGCGGGGAAGAGACCCAGTACTTC
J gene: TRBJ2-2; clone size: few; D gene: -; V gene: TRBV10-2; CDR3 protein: CASSELGSGDTGELFF; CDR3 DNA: TGCGCCAGCAGTGAGTTAGGATCGGGGGACACCGGGGAGCTGTTTTTT
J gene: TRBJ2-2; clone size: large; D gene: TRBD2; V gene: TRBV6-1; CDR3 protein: CASSPPLGGSTGELFF; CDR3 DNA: TGTGCCAGCAGCCCCCCCTTGGGCGGGAGCACCGGGGAGCTGTTTTTT
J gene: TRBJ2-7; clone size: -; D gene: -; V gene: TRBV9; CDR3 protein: CASSVAPGDSYEQYF; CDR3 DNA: TGTGCCAGCAGCGTAGCGCCAGGGGATTCCTACGAGCAGTACTTC
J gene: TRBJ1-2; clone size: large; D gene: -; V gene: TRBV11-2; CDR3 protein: CASSLRASTKYGYTF; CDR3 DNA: TGTGCCAGCAGCTTACGGGCGTCAACTAAATATGGCTACACCTTC
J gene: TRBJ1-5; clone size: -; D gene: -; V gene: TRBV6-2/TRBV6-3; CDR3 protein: CASSYEGVNHPQHF; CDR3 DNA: TGTGCCAGCAGTTATGAGGGGGTAAATCATCCCCAGCATTTT
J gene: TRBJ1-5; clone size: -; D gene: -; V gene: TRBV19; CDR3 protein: CASSIDIGKEQPQHF; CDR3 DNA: TGTGCCAGTAGTATAGATATAGGGAAGGAGCAGCCCCAGCATTTT
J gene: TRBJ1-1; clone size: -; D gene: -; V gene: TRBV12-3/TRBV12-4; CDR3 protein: CASSLDSRLATEAFF; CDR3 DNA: TGTGCCAGCAGTTTAGATTCGAGGTTGGCCACTGAAGCTTTCTTT
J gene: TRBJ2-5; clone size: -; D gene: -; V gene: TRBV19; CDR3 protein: CASKGVGGSTQYF; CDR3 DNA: TGTGCCAGTAAGGGGGTTGGGGGATCTACCCAGTACTTC
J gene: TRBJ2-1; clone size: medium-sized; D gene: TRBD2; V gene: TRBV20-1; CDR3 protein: CSTSGTSGKLSQFF; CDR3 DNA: TGCAGTACTTCCGGGACTAGCGGGAAATTGTCGCAGTTCTTC
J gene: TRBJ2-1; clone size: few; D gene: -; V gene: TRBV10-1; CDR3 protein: CASSGGDTLNNEQFF; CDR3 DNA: TGCGCCAGCAGTGGGGGGGACACATTAAACAATGAGCAGTTCTTC
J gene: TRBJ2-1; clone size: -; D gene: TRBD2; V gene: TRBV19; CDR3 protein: CASSLPSGRGRYEQFF; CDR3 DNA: TGTGCCAGTAGTCTGCCTAGCGGGAGGGGACGCTATGAGCAGTTCTTC
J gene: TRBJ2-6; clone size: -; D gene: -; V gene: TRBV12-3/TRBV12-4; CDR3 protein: CASSLFWGTGANVLTF; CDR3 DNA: TGTGCCAGCAGTTTATTTTGGGGGACTGGGGCCAACGTCCTGACTTTC
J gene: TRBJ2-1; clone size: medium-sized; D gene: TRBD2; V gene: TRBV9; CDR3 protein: CASSGSGRPYNEQFF; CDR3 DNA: TGTGCCAGCAGCGGTAGCGGGAGGCCCTACAATGAGCAGTTCTTC
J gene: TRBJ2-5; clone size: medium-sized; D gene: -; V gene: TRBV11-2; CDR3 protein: CASSLRGPTWETQYF; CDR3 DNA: TGTGCCAGCAGCCTCCGAGGTCCCACGTGGGAGACCCAGTACTTC
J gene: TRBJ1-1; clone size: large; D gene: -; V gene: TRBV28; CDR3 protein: CASSPQSGRRKEAFF; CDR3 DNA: TGTGCCAGCAGTCCCCAATCGGGACGTAGGAAAGAAGCTTTCTTT
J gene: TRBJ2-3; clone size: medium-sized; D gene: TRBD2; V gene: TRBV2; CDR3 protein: CASSALAGDTDTQYF; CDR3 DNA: TGTGCCAGCAGTGCACTAGCGGGCGACACAGATACGCAGTATTTT
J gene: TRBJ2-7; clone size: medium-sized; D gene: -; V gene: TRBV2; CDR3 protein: CAGSVGGPYEQYF; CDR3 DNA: TGTGCCGGGTCTGTGGGGGGACCCTACGAGCAGTACTTC
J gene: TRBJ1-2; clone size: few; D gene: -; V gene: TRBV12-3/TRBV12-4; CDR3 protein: CASSPGGYGYTF; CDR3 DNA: TGTGCCAGCAGTCCGGGAGGCTATGGCTACACCTTC
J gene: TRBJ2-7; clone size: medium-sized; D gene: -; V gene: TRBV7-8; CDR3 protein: CASSLAATGNEQYF; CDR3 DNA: TGTGCCAGCAGCTTAGCGGCGACAGGTAACGAGCAGTACTTC
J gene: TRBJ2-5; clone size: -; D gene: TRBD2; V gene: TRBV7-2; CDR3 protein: CASSLSLGGRAQETQYF; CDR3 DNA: TGTGCCAGCAGCTTAAGTCTGGGCGGGAGGGCTCAAGAGACCCAGTACTTC
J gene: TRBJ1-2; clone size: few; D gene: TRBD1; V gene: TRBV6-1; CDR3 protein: CASSPNGGTGQNGYTF; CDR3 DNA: TGTGCCAGCAGCCCGAACGGCGGGACAGGGCAGAATGGCTACACCTTC
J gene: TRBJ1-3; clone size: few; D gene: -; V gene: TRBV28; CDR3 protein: CASAGGSGNTIYF; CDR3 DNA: TGTGCCAGCGCCGGAGGCTCTGGAAACACCATATATTTT
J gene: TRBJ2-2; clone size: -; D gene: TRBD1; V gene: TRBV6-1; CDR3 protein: CASSDGQGAGELFF; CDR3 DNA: TGTGCCAGCAGTGACGGACAGGGGGCCGGGGAGCTGTTTTTT
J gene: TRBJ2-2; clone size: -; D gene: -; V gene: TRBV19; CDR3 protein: CASSRVSTGELFF; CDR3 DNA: TGTGCCAGTAGTAGGGTCTCTACCGGGGAGCTGTTTTTT
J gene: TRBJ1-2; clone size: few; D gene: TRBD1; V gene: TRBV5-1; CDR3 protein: CASSATGARFYGYTF; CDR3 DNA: TGCGCCAGCAGCGCGACAGGGGCGCGATTCTATGGCTACACCTTC
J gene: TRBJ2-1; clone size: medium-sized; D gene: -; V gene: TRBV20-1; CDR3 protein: CSARDIFREQFF; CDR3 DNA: TGCAGTGCTAGAGATATCTTTCGTGAGCAGTTCTTC
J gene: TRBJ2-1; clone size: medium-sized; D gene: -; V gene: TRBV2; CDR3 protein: CASKRLSSYNEQFF; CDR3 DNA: TGTGCCAGCAAACGGCTTAGCTCCTACAATGAGCAGTTCTTC
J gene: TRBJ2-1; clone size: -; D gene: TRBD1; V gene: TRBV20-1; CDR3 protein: CSASRRAGGRDEQFF; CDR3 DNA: TGCAGTGCTAGCCGCAGGGCAGGGGGCAGAGATGAGCAGTTCTTC